This TCR beta chain is from a study of T cell responses to AZD1222 COVID-19 vaccine. Study-wide results and caveats: Spike-specific TCR repertoires showed rising breadth and depth after two AZD1222 doses. Possibly, clonal diversity was underestimated; donors were largely white British and included more females.

Worth noting for this clone: No antigen is known for it.

The protocol was immunoSEQ multiplex PCR, while the TCRdb copy is restricted to in-frame clones and leaves out a portion. This table has over 150,000 clones, under 95% appearing once. The receptor comes from an adult in good health. Sample: peripheral blood, taken on day 0 of MenACWY control vaccination.

The CDR3 DNA reads TGTGCCAATCCCGGGGTGCGACAAGAAGAGACCCAGTACTTC. It is translated as CANPGVRQEETQYF. The chain employs TRBV19 and TRBJ2-5, with D possibly matching TRBD2 (5 bases). The CDR3 loop spans 14 amino acids. The germline V gene encodes CDR1 LNHDA and CDR2 SQIVND (reference sequence). Trimming shortened V by 10 bases and J by 3 bases, and 18 bases separated the two germline ends.